What follows describes a single T cell receptor (beta chain). No antigen is known for it. The source of the sample is a study of T cell responses to AZD1222 COVID-19 vaccine. V dropped 8 bases and J dropped 5 bases, with 16 bases sitting between them. CDR1 and CDR2 (germline): MGHRA, YSYEKL. The CDR3 length is 15 residues. Method: immunoSEQ multiplex PCR; TCRdb's copy keeps in-frame clones and lacks some. This table has about 200,000 clones, over 85% appearing once. Whole-study findings and limits: Clonal diversity may have been underestimated in mostly white British donors. Breadth and depth of Spike-specific TCRs rose after two AZD1222 doses. Nearly half of spike-specific TCRs reportedly target variant regions that are unmutated in the B.1.351 and B.1.1.7 variants. Seropositive at baseline were only a handful of AZD1222 recipients.

This specimen consisted of peripheral blood, obtained 28 days after the second AZD1222 dose. The TCR originated in an adult who received the AZD1222 COVID-19 vaccine. This chain uses TRBV4-1 with TRBJ1-6, with a tentative D call TRBD1 (5 bases). The CDR3 spells CASSQRTPNNSPLHF. The CDR3 region has the DNA TGCGCCAGCTCGCAAAGGACACCCAATAATTCACCCCTCCACTTT.